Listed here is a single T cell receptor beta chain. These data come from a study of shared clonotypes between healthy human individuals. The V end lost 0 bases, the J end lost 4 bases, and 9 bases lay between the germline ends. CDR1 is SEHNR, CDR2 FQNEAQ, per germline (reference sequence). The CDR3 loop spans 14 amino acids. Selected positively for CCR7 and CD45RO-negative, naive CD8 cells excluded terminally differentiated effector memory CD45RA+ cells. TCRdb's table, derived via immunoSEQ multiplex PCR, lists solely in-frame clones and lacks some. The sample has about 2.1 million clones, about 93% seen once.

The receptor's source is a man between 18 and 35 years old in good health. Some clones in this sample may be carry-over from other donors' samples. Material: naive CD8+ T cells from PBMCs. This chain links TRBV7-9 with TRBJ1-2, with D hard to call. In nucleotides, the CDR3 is TGTGCCAGCAGCTTAGCAGTCGGCCTCTATGGCTACACCTTC. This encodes CASSLAVGLYGYTF.